These 24 T cell receptor beta chains were all obtained from the same sample, sequenced in a study of cytomegalovirus exposure and HLA in healthy donors (dated by TCRdb to about 2017). Library preparation employed the immunoSEQ multiplex PCR assay. For the multiplex PCR, a mixture combining 60 forward primers for TCR Vbeta segments and 13 reverse primers for TCR Jbeta segments was used. Not all clones reach the TCRdb copy of this immuneACCESS table, which keeps in-frame sequences only. Checked studies attribute under half of the gap to unresolved V genes and leave the rest unexplained. Within this sample are 140,000 or so clones, with roughly four fifths of them counted one time only. Together, the top ten hold roughly 9.7% of the sample. The sequencing input was PBMCs. These receptors were taken from a woman aged 60-75 years in good health and CMV-seropositive.

The rearrangement uses TRBV30 and TRBJ2-5; D ambiguous. The germline V and J ends were trimmed by 8 bases and 5 bases, with 18 bases remaining between them. This CDR3 spans 13 amino acids. CDR1 and CDR2 (germline): GTSNPN, SVGIG (reference sequence). As DNA, the CDR3 is TGTGCCGGAGCTGCAGTCTCTGTGGAGACCCAGTACTTC. Amino acid sequence: CAGAAVSVETQYF.

The chain couples TRBV7-9 to TRBJ2-7, with 12 bases lining up with TRBD1. The length of the CDR3 is 16 residues. The ends lost 5 bases at V and 8 bases at J; junction bases unmatched: 13. Germline loops: CDR1 SEHNR, CDR2 FQNEAQ (reference sequence). The chain's CDR3 is CASSDGHGTGGNQQYF. Here the CDR3 DNA reads TGTGCCAGCAGCGATGGCCACGGGACAGGGGGCAATCAGCAGTACTTC. Filled out from reference TRBV7-9 and TRBJ2-7, the complete variable domain reads DTGVSQNPRHKITKRGQNVTFRCDPISEHNRLYWYRQTLGQGPEFLTYFQNEAQLEKSRLLSDRFSAERPKGSFSTLEIQRTEQGDSAMYLCASSDGHGTGGNQQYFGPGTRLTVT.

The chain carries TRBV7-9 and TRBJ1-2; D remains unclear. The V gene lost 5 bases and the J gene lost 4 bases, with 8 bases spanning the gap. CDR3 length equals 12 residues. Germline CDR1 and CDR2: SEHNR and FQNEAQ (reference sequence). This chain's CDR3 is CASSRSTYGYTF. CDR3 DNA: TGTGCCAGCAGCCGTTCTACCTATGGCTACACCTTC.

This chain joins TRBV14 and TRBJ2-7, with 10 positions matching TRBD2. Germline V gene data show CDR1 as SGHDN and CDR2 as FVKESK. Trimming at V came to 2 bases and at J to 4 bases, leaving 5 bases not matched to a gene. CDR3 size: 15 residues. This CDR3 is CASSQLGLAEYEQYF. The CDR3 DNA sequence: TGTGCCAGCAGCCAACTTGGACTAGCGGAATACGAGCAGTACTTC.

The V and J genes are TRBV19 and TRBJ1-1; 9 bases line up with TRBD1. Germline V CDR1 and CDR2: LNHDA, SQIVND (reference sequence). J gave up 3 bases and V 6 bases, and 2 bases lay outside the gene matches. CDR3 length: 13 amino acids. CDR3 amino acids: CASRRQGDTEAFF. The CDR3, as DNA: TGTGCCAGTAGGAGACAGGGGGACACTGAAGCTTTCTTT. The variable domain in full, completed from reference TRBV19 and TRBJ1-1, reads DGGITQSPKYLFRKEGQNVTLSCEQNLNHDAMYWYRQDPGQGLRLIYYSQIVNDFQKGDIAEGYSVSREKKESFPLTVTSAQKNPTAFYLCASRRQGDTEAFFGQGTRLTVV.

In DNA, the CDR3 is TGTGCCAGCAGATATTCCCAGAACCAGCCCCAGCATTTT. This gives the protein CASRYSQNQPQHF. The chain uses TRBV28 and TRBJ1-5; D gene unclear. This CDR3 has 13 residues. Trimming shortened V by 6 bases and J by 7 bases, and 13 bases separated the two germline ends. Germline values: CDR1 MDHEN, CDR2 SYDVKM. The full variable domain, its missing parts supplied by reference TRBV28 and TRBJ1-5, is DVKVTQSSRYLVKRTGEKVFLECVQDMDHENMFWYRQDPGLGLRLIYFSYDVKMKEKGDIPEGYSVSREKKERFSLILESASTNQTSMYLCASRYSQNQPQHFGDGTRLSIL.

This chain connects TRBV4-2 to TRBJ2-5; 7 bases fit TRBD2. The CDR3 loop spans 16 amino acids. Germline V gene data show CDR1 as LGHNA and CDR2 as YNFKEQ. Germline trimming cut 1 base from V and 4 bases from J; bases unmatched to any gene: 9. CDR3 loop: CASSQVRGGGGETQYF. The CDR3 DNA follows: TGTGCCAGCAGCCAAGTTCGCGGGGGAGGAGGAGAGACCCAGTACTTC.

This sequence joins TRBV5-1 and TRBJ2-7; perhaps TRBD1 as D (5 bases). The CDR3 runs 15 residues. Germline assignment: CDR1 SGHRS and CDR2 YFSETQ. V was clipped by 2 bases and J by 0 bases, with 12 bases between them. Here the CDR3 DNA reads TGCGCCAGCAGCTTAGTTCCGGACAACTCCTACGAGCAGTACTTC. Protein product: CASSLVPDNSYEQYF.

V is TRBV7-2 and J is TRBJ2-7; 11 positions match TRBD1. CDR3 size: 15 residues. V lost 5 bases, J lost 3 bases, and 6 bases stayed unmatched. The germline CDR1 and CDR2 sequences are SGHTA and FQGNSA. CDR3: CASSPRGTGGYEQYF. DNA for the CDR3: TGTGCCAGCAGCCCCCGAGGGACAGGGGGCTACGAGCAGTACTTC.

CDR3 amino acids: CASSLEPGRTGELFF. In DNA, the CDR3 is TGTGCCAGCAGCTTAGAACCAGGAAGGACCGGGGAGCTGTTTTTT. The chain couples TRBV7-2 to TRBJ2-2; D is unresolved. Germline CDR1 reads SGHTA; CDR2 reads FQGNSA. Trimming left V 1 base short and J 5 bases short, with 11 bases between. The CDR3 length is 15 residues. The variable domain in full, with the rest retrieved from reference TRBV7-2 and TRBJ2-2, is GAGVSQSPSNKVTEKGKDVELRCDPISGHTALYWYRQSLGQGLEFLIYFQGNSAPDKSGLPSDRFSAERTGGSVSTLTIQRTQQEDSAVYLCASSLEPGRTGELFFGEGSRLTVL.

This clone has a handful of counts. The chain joins TRBV4-1 to TRBJ2-3, with 10 bases aligning to TRBD1. This CDR3 is built from 15 residues. Germline lookup yields CDR1 MGHRA and CDR2 YSYEKL. The J segment lost 4 bases and the V segment lost 2 bases, leaving 3 bases of the junction unmatched. The CDR3 loop reads CASSQPGQGPDTQYF. Written as DNA, the CDR3 is TGCGCCAGCAGCCAACCGGGACAGGGGCCAGATACGCAGTATTTT.

The rearrangement joins TRBV6-5 to TRBJ1-4; TRBD1 agrees at 9 bases. This CDR3 is 14 amino acids long. In germline, CDR1 is MNHEY, CDR2 SVGAGI. J was trimmed by 8 bases and V by 5 bases; bases with no gene match: 6. The CDR3 protein is CASSTGQGGEKLFF. The CDR3 DNA reads TGTGCCAGCAGTACGGGACAGGGTGGCGAAAAACTGTTTTTT.

The chain links TRBV7-9 to TRBJ2-1; D is possibly TRBD1 (5 bases). The germline V gene encodes CDR1 SEHNR and CDR2 FQNEAQ (reference sequence). V lost 4 bases, J lost 8 bases, and 12 bases lay in between. The CDR3 is made up of 13 amino acids. CDR3 protein: CASSSRASDEQFF. The CDR3 DNA reads as TGTGCCAGCAGCTCCAGGGCCAGCGATGAGCAGTTCTTC.

This chain connects TRBV27 to TRBJ2-1, with D possibly TRBD2 on 6 matching bases. Germline V gene lookup returns CDR1 MNHEY and CDR2 SMNVEV (reference sequence). This CDR3 has 14 amino acids. Trimming stripped 3 bases from V and 5 bases from J, with 11 bases between. In nucleotides, the CDR3 is TGTGCCAGCAGTTTGGTAGCGGAGAACAATGAGCAGTTCTTC. Protein sequence: CASSLVAENNEQFF.

Concerning this clone: Relative to the germline gene, one junction end is altered; a read error may explain this. The rearrangement links TRBV7-7 to TRBJ2-5, with 7 bases identical to TRBD2. The CDR3 is 16 amino acids. Germline V gene data show CDR1 as SSHAT and CDR2 as FNYEAQ (reference sequence). The CDR3 DNA reads TGTGCTAGCAGCTTAGCGACTAGCACGCGCCAAGAGACCCAGTACTTC. Its protein product is CASSLATSTRQETQYF.

The chain joins TRBV2 to TRBJ2-3; 9 bases are a match to TRBD1. With 10 bases clipped from V and 3 bases from J, the junction kept 5 bases outside the gene matches. Germline lookup yields CDR1 SNHLY and CDR2 FYNNEI. The CDR3 covers 13 residues. Here the CDR3 DNA reads TGTGCCATCGCCGGGACAGGGACAGATACGCAGTATTTT. Amino acids: CAIAGTGTDTQYF.

The chain recombines TRBV11-3 with TRBJ1-1; D remains unclear. CDR1 SGHNT and CDR2 YENEEA come from the germline V gene. The V end lost 0 bases, the J end lost 3 bases, and 8 bases lay between the germline ends. The CDR3 runs 14 residues. The CDR3 protein is CASSLEMADTEAFF. The CDR3 nucleotides are TGTGCCAGCAGCTTAGAAATGGCGGACACTGAAGCTTTCTTT.

The V and J genes are TRBV4-1 and TRBJ2-5; maybe TRBD1 (6 bases). The CDR3 loop spans 12 amino acids. In germline, CDR1 is MGHRA, CDR2 YSYEKL. V was shortened by 3 bases and J by 4 bases, with 6 bases between the two germline ends. CDR3: CASSHRGETQYF. CDR3 DNA: TGCGCCAGCAGCCACAGGGGAGAGACCCAGTACTTC.

This chain links TRBV27 with TRBJ2-5, with D perhaps matching TRBD2 (6 bases). The J call may be faulty, since TRBJ2-7 better matches the DNA end. The CDR3 covers 12 residues. Germline-derived CDR1 and CDR2 are MNHEY and SMNVEV (reference sequence). The CDR3 DNA is TGTGCCAGCAGTGCCCGCGGGGCCGAGCAGTACTTC. Its translation: CASSARGAEQYF.

This chain uses TRBV7-2 with TRBJ1-5; TRBD1 matches 7 bases. The CDR3 sequence is 14 residues long. Germline V gene lookup returns CDR1 SGHTA and CDR2 FQGNSA. Trimming took 4 bases from V and 7 from J; bases not matched to a gene: 7. CDR3 sequence reads: CASSYTGVGQPQHF. The CDR3 DNA sequence: TGTGCCAGCAGCTATACAGGGGTCGGGCAGCCCCAGCATTTT.

This clone was seen only a few times. The chain carries TRBV28 and TRBJ1-1; D is unclear. The CDR3 contains 17 residues. Trimming left V 2 bases short and J 3 bases short, with 19 bases between. Germline CDR1 is MDHEN and CDR2 is SYDVKM. CDR3 loop: CASSLTVGSSGDTEAFF. DNA for the CDR3: TGTGCCAGCAGTTTAACAGTCGGGAGTTCTGGGGACACTGAAGCTTTCTTT.

The chain links TRBV15 to TRBJ2-7; 7 nucleotides match TRBD2. J gave up 6 bases and V 1 base, and 12 bases lay outside the gene matches. The length of the CDR3 is 16 residues. Germline lookup yields CDR1 LNHNV and CDR2 YYDKDF (reference sequence). This chain's CDR3 is CATSRGMGGSHREQYF. CDR3 nucleotide sequence: TGTGCCACCAGCAGAGGTATGGGCGGGAGTCATCGCGAGCAGTACTTC.

The chain has TRBV28 and TRBJ2-4; perhaps TRBD1 as D (6 bases). Trimming removed 3 bases at V and 5 bases at J, with 11 bases between. CDR1 MDHEN and CDR2 SYDVKM come from the germline V gene. The CDR3 runs 14 residues. The CDR3 DNA follows: TGTGCCAGCAGTTTCAGGGACACCGAAAACATTCAGTACTTC. It translates to CASSFRDTENIQYF. Using reference TRBV28 and TRBJ2-4 for the parts outside the CDR3, the full variable domain is DVKVTQSSRYLVKRTGEKVFLECVQDMDHENMFWYRQDPGLGLRLIYFSYDVKMKEKGDIPEGYSVSREKKERFSLILESASTNQTSMYLCASSFRDTENIQYFGAGTRLSVL.

J is TRBJ1-6 and V is TRBV30; tentatively, D is TRBD1 (6 bases). This CDR3 has 13 amino acids. Trimming took off 4 bases at V and 8 bases at J, with 12 bases between the two ends. CDR1 is GTSNPN and CDR2 is SVGIG in the germline V gene (reference sequence). The CDR3 DNA sequence: TGTGCCTGGACTCGTTCAGGGGATTCACCCCTCCACTTT. Its protein product is CAWTRSGDSPLHF.